These T cell receptor beta chains were read from a single sample in a study of T-cell reconstitution after alpha-beta-depleted transplantation in children. MiXCR, applied by TCRdb to the PCR reads, yields one record per CDR3 protein. The sample lists some 300,000 distinct CDR3 sequences; approximately 10% were seen once. The specimen was PBMCs from the stem cell graft donor, collected from the stem cell graft. All receptors derive from a human donor who donated a stem cell graft to a child with acute lymphoblastic leukemia. Both conserved end residues are part of each CDR3.

cdr3_aa,j_call,v_call,cdr3_length
CASSTPGLGNTQYF,TRBJ2-3,TRBV12-3/TRBV12-4,14
CSARDYLANNEQFF,TRBJ2-1,TRBV20-1,14
CASSQVILGQVLQFF,TRBJ2-1,TRBV4-1,15
CASSSGHANSPLHF,TRBJ1-6,TRBV25-1,14
CSVERDSANYGYTF,TRBJ1-2,TRBV29-1,14
CASSLILQGSETQYF,TRBJ2-5,TRBV5-6,15
CASSFFYRGPTYNEQFF,TRBJ2-1,TRBV6-2/TRBV6-3,17
CATSDFRGHEQFF,TRBJ2-1,TRBV24-1,13
CASSPLQGAGRNQPQHF,TRBJ1-5,TRBV6-2/TRBV6-3,17
CASSQPTSGRYNEQFF,TRBJ2-1,TRBV4-1,16
CASSFRQRGVMGEQYF,TRBJ2-7,TRBV12-3/TRBV12-4,16
CSASAVGPAYEQYF,TRBJ2-7,TRBV20-1,14
CASGVSGINEQFF,TRBJ2-1,TRBV7-3,13
CASSKNRAPDNEQFF,TRBJ2-1,TRBV27,15
CASSLHSDNEQFF,TRBJ2-1,TRBV12-3/TRBV12-4,13
CASSLGLGRTDTQYF,TRBJ2-3,TRBV5-1,15
CASSPSGLLNTEAFF,TRBJ1-1,TRBV4-2,15
CASSSDGENSYEQYF,TRBJ2-7,TRBV4-3,15
CSARQNTEAFF,TRBJ1-1,TRBV20-1,11
CASSPSHLPGLMYNEQFF,TRBJ2-1,TRBV7-2,18
CASGGTGINQPQHF,TRBJ1-5,TRBV6-1,14
CAVRRASYNEQFF,TRBJ2-1,TRBV3-1,13
CASSLGTYTEAFF,TRBJ1-1,TRBV28,13
CASSAPLAGGSYNEQFF,TRBJ2-1,TRBV9,17
CAWSDGRGNEKLFF,TRBJ1-4,TRBV30,14
CASSQSGEQYF,TRBJ2-7,TRBV3-1,11
CTFCLLSLRPSGNQPQHF,TRBJ1-5,TRBV3-1,18
CSASHPLELYEQYF,TRBJ2-7,TRBV20-1,14
CASSPSEMYRGFPDTQYF,TRBJ2-3,TRBV4-2,18
CASSPVQGQNTQYF,TRBJ2-3,TRBV9,14
CASSFKLVYEQYF,TRBJ2-7,TRBV12-3/TRBV12-4,13
CASSQLDSESTDTQYF,TRBJ2-3,TRBV4-3,16
CASGPGDSPLHF,TRBJ1-6,TRBV12-3/TRBV12-4,12
CASSLNRGSNQPQHF,TRBJ1-5,TRBV28,15
CASSQGRGSGGYTF,TRBJ1-2,TRBV4-3,14
CASSRLRGRETQYF,TRBJ2-5,TRBV11-1,14
CASSFSPRGDEQFF,TRBJ2-1,TRBV7-2,14
CASSQENQQETQYF,TRBJ2-5,TRBV3-1,14
CASSPPSLIEQFF,TRBJ2-1,TRBV12-3/TRBV12-4,13
CASSSTHNEQFF,TRBJ2-1,TRBV7-9,12
CASSQGLAGVDQETQYF,TRBJ2-5,TRBV4-2,17
CASSSHAPDTQYF,TRBJ2-3,TRBV5-1,13
CASSLDRGSLLEQFF,TRBJ2-1,TRBV12-3/TRBV12-4,15
CASSFSLVGQGSGELFF,TRBJ2-2,TRBV9,17
CASSRGPPYEQYF,TRBJ2-7,TRBV4-2,13
CASSPWGSSYNEQFF,TRBJ2-1,TRBV18,15
CASSPGGARTDTQYF,TRBJ2-3,TRBV7-9,15
CSARKGGERGYTF,TRBJ1-2,TRBV20-1,13
CSARRSGEWRSSYEQYF,TRBJ2-7,TRBV20-1,17
CSVAGLATDTQYF,TRBJ2-3,TRBV29-1,13
CASSPGTSLYEQYF,TRBJ2-7,TRBV3-1,14
CSARVGLEDTQYF,TRBJ2-3,TRBV20-1,13
CASSLTYPGGNQPQHF,TRBJ1-5,TRBV5-5,16
CATSRDLRQGAVNTEAFF,TRBJ1-1,TRBV15,18
CSVSLLQGGEQYF,TRBJ2-7,TRBV29-1,13